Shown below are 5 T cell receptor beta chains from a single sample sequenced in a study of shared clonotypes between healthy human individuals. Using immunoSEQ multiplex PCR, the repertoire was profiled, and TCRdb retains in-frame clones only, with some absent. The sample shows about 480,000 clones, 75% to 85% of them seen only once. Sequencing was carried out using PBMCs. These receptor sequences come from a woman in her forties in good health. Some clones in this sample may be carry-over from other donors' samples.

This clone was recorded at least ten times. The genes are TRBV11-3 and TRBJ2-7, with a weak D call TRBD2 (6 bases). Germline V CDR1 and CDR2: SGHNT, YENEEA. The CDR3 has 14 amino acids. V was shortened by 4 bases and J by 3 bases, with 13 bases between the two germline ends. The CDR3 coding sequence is TGTGCCAGCAGCTCCGGCGGGAATCTCTACGAGCAGTACTTC. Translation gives CASSSGGNLYEQYF.

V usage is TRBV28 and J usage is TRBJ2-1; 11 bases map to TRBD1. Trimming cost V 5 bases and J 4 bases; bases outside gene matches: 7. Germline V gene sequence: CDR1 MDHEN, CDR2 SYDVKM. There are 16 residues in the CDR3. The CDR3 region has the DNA TGTGCCAGCAGTCAACCCGGGACAGGGGGGTACAATGAGCAGTTCTTC. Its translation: CASSQPGTGGYNEQFF. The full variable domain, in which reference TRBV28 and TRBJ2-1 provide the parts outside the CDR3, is DVKVTQSSRYLVKRTGEKVFLECVQDMDHENMFWYRQDPGLGLRLIYFSYDVKMKEKGDIPEGYSVSREKKERFSLILESASTNQTSMYLCASSQPGTGGYNEQFFGPGTRLTVL.

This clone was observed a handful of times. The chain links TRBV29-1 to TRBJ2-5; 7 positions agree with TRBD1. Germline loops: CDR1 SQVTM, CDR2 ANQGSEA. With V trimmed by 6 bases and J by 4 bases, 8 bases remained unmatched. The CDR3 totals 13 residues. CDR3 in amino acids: CSVTGAGVETQYF. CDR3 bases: TGCAGCGTAACAGGGGCGGGTGTAGAGACCCAGTACTTC.

CDR3 region: CASTWDRGYNEQFF. The DNA of the CDR3 is TGTGCCAGCACCTGGGACAGGGGGTACAATGAGCAGTTCTTC. J is TRBJ2-1 and V is TRBV5-4; 11 bases are a match to TRBD1. Germline CDR1 and CDR2: SGHNT and YYREEE (reference sequence). Trimming removed 6 bases from V and 4 bases from J; junction bases left unmatched: 3. The CDR3 runs 14 residues.

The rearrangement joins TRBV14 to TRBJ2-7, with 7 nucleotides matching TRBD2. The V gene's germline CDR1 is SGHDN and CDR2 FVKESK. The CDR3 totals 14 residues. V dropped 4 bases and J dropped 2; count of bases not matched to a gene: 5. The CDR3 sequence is CASSPRLAPYEQYF. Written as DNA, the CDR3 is TGTGCCAGCAGCCCCCGACTAGCTCCCTACGAGCAGTACTTC.